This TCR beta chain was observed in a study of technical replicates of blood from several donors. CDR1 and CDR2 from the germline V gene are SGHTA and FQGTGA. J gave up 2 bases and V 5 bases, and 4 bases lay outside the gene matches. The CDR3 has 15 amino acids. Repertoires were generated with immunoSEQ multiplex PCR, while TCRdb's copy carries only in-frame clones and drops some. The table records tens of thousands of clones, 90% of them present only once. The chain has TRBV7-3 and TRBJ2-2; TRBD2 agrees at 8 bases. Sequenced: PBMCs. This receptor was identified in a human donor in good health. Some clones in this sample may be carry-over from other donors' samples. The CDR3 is CASSLIAGNTGELFF. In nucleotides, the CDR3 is TGTGCCAGCAGCCTTATAGCGGGAAACACCGGGGAGCTGTTTTTT. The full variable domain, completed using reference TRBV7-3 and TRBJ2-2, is GAGVSQTPSNKVTEKGKYVELRCDPISGHTALYWYRQSLGQGPEFLIYFQGTGAADDSGLPNDRFFAVRPEGSVSTLKIQRTERGDSAVYLCASSLIAGNTGELFFGEGSRLTVL.